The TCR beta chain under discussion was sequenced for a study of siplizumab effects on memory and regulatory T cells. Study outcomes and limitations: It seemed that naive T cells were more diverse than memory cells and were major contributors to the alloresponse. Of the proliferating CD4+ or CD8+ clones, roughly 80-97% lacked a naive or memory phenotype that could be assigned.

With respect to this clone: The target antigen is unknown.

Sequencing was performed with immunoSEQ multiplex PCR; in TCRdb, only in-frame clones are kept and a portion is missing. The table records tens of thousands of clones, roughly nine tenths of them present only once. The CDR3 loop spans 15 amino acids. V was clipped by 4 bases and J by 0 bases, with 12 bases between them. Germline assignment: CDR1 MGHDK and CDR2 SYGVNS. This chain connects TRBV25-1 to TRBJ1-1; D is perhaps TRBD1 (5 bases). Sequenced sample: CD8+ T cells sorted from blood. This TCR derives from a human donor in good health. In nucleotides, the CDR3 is TGTGCCAGCAGTGGGCTGGGGGGGTTGAACACTGAAGCTTTCTTT. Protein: CASSGLGGLNTEAFF.